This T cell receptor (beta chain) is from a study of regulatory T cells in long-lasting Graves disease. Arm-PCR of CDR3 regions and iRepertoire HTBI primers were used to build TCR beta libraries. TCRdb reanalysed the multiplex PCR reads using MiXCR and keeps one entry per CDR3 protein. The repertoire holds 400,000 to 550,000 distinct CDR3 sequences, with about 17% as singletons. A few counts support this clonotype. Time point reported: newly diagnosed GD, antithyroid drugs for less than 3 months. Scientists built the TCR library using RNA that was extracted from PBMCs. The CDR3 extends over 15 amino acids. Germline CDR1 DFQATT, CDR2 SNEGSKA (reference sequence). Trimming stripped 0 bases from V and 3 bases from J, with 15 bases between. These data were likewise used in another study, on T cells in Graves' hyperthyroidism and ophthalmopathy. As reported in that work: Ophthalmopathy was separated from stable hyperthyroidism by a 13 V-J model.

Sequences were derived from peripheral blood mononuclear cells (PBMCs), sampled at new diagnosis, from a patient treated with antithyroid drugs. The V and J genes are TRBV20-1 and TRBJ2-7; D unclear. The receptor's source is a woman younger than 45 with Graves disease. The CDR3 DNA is TGCAGTGCTAGAGATTCGCGACTTGGTTTCTACGAGCAGTACTTC. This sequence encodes CSARDSRLGFYEQYF.